The present entry profiles one T cell receptor (beta chain) with its context. This clone is a singleton in its sample. The antigen it binds to is not known. Base quality data are lacking; no much larger clone is found one base away. This sample is drawn from a study of control samples from healthy donors and cancer patients (TCRdb year 2020). Libraries were built with the immunoSEQ multiplex PCR assay. TCRdb re-hosts the immuneACCESS table, in-frame sequences only. Its copies lack some clones; in the studies checked, an unresolved V gene accounts for under half of them, and the cause for the rest is not known. For this sample there are about 150,000 clones; 90% to 95% appear just once. The ten most abundant clones make up 1.1% to 1.5% of the sample. The CDR3 contains 14 residues, cysteine and phenylalanine counted. Solely the CDR3 DNA is kept, with 42 bases framed from the first base. CDR1 is given as ENHRY and CDR2 as SYGVKD, both from the germline V gene. V is reduced by 6 bases and J by 8 bases, leaving a spacing of 17 bases between them.

Sequenced sample: blood. The chain employs TRBV10-3 and TRBJ2-1; the D element might be TRBD1 or TRBD2, as each aligns at 5 bases. The receptor was derived from a woman aged 18-29 years in good health. The CDR3 protein is CAISPGTTTDEQFF. The DNA sequence follows: TGTGCCATCAGCCCCGGGACGACAACTGATGAGCAGTTCTTC.